This record looks at one TCR beta chain sequence and its context. There is no known antigen for this receptor. Nothing much larger sits one base from this clone, and base qualities are not available. The sample is drawn from a study of beta chain features in type 1 diabetes listed by TCRdb under 2018. Describing the broader study: Mean age, gender distribution, total cell number and subset yield were not different between patients and healthy donors. Regulatory and stem cell-like memory subsets were isolated from only 8 patients and about eight healthy donors, whereas naive and central memory subsets came from all 30 or so donors. In the study, TCRB repertoires of sorted circulating CD4+ T cell subsets from recently diagnosed type 1 diabetes patients were compared with those of matched healthy donors. A total of around 110,000,000 sorted cells were examined across all samples, and RNA yield correlated strongly with the number of cells per subset. Overall study results and their limits: Because the HLA sub-analyses included only small numbers of individuals, any influence of HLA type on TCRB rearrangement was left unresolved. Naive, central memory and regulatory TCRB repertoires appeared more similar among patients than among healthy donors. A moderate but significant shortening of TCRB CDR3 length was observed in type 1 diabetes patients in all four CD4+ subsets. Sequencing cDNA rather than genomic DNA could over-represent highly expressing activated cells, although activation and CD3 levels did not differ between groups. Shorter templates might be favored by PCR, yet because patient and control samples were amplified and corrected together, any such skew would affect both groups equally. Fewer insertions and more nucleotide deletions at VDJ recombination sites were observed in patients with type 1 diabetes, implying thymic rearrangement abnormalities.

A single peripheral blood draw of approximately 0.11 L on average was collected from each donor into heparinised tubes. Naive, central memory, regulatory and stem cell-like memory CD4+ T cells were sorted on a BD FACSAria II using a panel including CD45RO, CCR7, CD25, CD127, CD95 and CD27. All sorted populations exceeded 95% purity. PBMCs were separated immediately by Lymphoprep density gradient centrifugation and were stained directly, without being cultured. So that batch effects would be minimized, each experiment stained and sorted samples in pairs, pairing one healthy donor with one patient. All of the isolated RNA was reverse transcribed with the High Capacity cDNA Reverse Transcription Kit, so expressed TCRB transcripts were sequenced. Deep immunoSEQ sequencing was performed on naive, central memory and regulatory T cell samples, with an average of approximately 3.9 million total reads per sample. After sorted cells were lysed in RLT buffer, RNA was extracted with DNase-treated RNeasy Micro or Mini kits, with the choice depending on cell number. To prevent cross-contamination, every cell subset was processed on its own, while patient and healthy donor samples were processed together. The immunoSEQ multiplex PCR was used to amplify TCRB sequences from cDNA, yielding 87-bp fragments that span the CDR3 region. Sequencing of the amplicons was done on the Illumina HiSeq platform. Concerning the study's data processing: Synthetic template baselines were used to correct PCR bias computationally, reads within Hamming distance 2 were collapsed, and singletons that could not be merged were discarded. By aligning reads against IMGT, V, D and J genes, CDR3 length, and insertions or deletions at six rearrangement sites were assigned. Within each subset, clonotype counts were normalized to sorted cell number, and only after that were true diversity and Gini coefficients computed with the tcR R package. Repertoire sharing was quantified using the overlap coefficient calculated on TCRB nucleotide sequences. The table was pulled from immuneACCESS by TCRdb, which kept in-frame rearrangements only. Such tables lose some clones; where checked, under half of the loss comes from unresolved V genes, and the rest has no known cause. V and J calls plus clone size are reproduced from that table; the DNA served to infer D and trimming. The sample has 41,000 or so clones on record, approximately 61% of them singletons. Jointly, the top ten make up approximately 1.7% of the sample.

V is reduced by 3 bases and J by 5 bases, leaving a spacing of 11 bases between them. Counted from cysteine to phenylalanine, this CDR3 has 15 amino acids. Here the CDR3 DNA is all that survives: 45 bases in frame from base 1. The germline V gene yields KGHSH for CDR1 and LQKENI for CDR2. This receptor was taken from a young man with type 1 diabetes. Some clones in this sample may be carry-over from other donors' samples. The specimen was Tregs from blood. Explained via the paper, the cell subset or site label denotes: regulatory CD4+ T cells. Rearrangement joined TRBV18 to TRBJ1-6, with a weak D call of TRBD1 (5 bases match). Here is the DNA: TGTGCCAGCTCACCTTACGGGGGGAATAATTCACCCCTCCACTTT. Translated, this gives CASSPYGGNNSPLHF.